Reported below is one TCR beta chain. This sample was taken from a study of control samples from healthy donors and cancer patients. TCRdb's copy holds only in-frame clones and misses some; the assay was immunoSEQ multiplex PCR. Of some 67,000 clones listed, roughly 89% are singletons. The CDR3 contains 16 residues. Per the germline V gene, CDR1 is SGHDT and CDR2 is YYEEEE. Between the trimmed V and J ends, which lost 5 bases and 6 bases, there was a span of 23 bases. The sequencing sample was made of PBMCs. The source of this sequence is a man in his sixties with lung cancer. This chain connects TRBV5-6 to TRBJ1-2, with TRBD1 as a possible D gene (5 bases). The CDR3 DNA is TGTGCCAGCAGTTCTCGGACATTTGAAAGCGAAGATGGCTACACCTTC. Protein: CASSSRTFESEDGYTF.